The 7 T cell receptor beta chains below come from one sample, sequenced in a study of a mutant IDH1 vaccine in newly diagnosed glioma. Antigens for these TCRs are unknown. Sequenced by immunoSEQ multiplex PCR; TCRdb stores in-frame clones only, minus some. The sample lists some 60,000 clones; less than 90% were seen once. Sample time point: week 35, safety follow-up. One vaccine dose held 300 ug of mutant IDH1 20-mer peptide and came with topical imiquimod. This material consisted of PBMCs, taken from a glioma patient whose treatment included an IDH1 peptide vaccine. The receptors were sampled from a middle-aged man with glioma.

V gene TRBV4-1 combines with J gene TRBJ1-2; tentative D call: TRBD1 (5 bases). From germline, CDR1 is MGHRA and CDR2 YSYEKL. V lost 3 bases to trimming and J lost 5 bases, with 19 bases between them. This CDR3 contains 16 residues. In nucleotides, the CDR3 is TGCGCCAGCAGCCAGGAAACTATTGGGACGGTTTATGGCTACACCTTC. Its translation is CASSQETIGTVYGYTF.

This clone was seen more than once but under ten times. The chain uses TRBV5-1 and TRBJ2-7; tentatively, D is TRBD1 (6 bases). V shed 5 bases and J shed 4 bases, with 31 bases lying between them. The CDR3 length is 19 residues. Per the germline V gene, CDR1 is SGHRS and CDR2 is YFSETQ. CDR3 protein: CASRSQPSTGIVTVYEQYF. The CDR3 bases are TGCGCCAGCAGGTCCCAACCGAGCACAGGGATCGTCACAGTGTACGAGCAGTACTTC.

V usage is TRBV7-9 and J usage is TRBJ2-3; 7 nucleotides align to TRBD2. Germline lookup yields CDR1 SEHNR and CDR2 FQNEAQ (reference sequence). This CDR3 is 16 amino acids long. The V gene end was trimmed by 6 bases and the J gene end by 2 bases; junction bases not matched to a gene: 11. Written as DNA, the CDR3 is TGTGCCAGCAGGGGAGGGGTAGCGGAGGACACAGATACGCAGTATTTT. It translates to CASRGGVAEDTDTQYF. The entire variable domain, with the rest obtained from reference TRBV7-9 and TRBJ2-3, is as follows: DTGVSQNPRHKITKRGQNVTFRCDPISEHNRLYWYRQTLGQGPEFLTYFQNEAQLEKSRLLSDRFSAERPKGSFSTLEIQRTEQGDSAMYLCASRGGVAEDTDTQYFGPGTRLTVL.

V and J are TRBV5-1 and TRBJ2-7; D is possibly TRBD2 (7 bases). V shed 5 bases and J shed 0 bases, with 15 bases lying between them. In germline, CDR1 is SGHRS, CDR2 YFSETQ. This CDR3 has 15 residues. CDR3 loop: CASRVGGAASYEQYF. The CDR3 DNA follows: TGCGCCAGCAGGGTGGGGGGGGCGGCCTCCTACGAGCAGTACTTC.

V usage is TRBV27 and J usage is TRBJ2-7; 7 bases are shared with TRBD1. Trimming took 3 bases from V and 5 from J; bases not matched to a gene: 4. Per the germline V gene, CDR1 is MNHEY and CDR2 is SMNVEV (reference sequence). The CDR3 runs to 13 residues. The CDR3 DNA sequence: TGTGCCAGCAGTTTGCAGGGGGTCCACGAGCAGTACTTC. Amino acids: CASSLQGVHEQYF.

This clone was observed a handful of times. DNA of the CDR3: TGTGCCAGCAGCTTATCTAGCGGCTACGAGCAGTACTTC. This translates into CASSLSSGYEQYF. This chain links TRBV7-2 with TRBJ2-7; 7 positions agree with TRBD2. The CDR3 sequence is 13 residues long. V trimming: 2 bases; J trimming: 3 bases; junction bases outside the gene matches: 1. Germline V gene sequence: CDR1 SGHTA, CDR2 FQGNSA.

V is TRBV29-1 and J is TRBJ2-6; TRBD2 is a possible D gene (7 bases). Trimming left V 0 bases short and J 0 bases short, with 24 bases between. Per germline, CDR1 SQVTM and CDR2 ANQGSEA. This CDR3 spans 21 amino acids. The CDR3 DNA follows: TGCAGCGTTGAAGACCCCCGCGGGGGCGACGGGGTAATCTCTGGGGCCAACGTCCTGACTTTC. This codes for CSVEDPRGGDGVISGANVLTF. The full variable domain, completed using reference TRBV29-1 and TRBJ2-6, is SAVISQKPSRDICQRGTSLTIQCQVDSQVTMMFWYRQQPGQSLTLIATANQGSEATYESGFVIDKFPISRPNLTFSTLTVSNMSPEDSSIYLCSVEDPRGGDGVISGANVLTFGAGSRLTVL.